This entry concerns a single T cell receptor (beta chain). Its antigen remains unknown. Both 60 Vbeta primers and 13 Jbeta primers went into the PCR. The table came from immunoSEQ multiplex PCR; TCRdb's copy has only in-frame clones and leaves some out. The sample lists about 150,000 clones; 65% to 90% were seen once. The CDR3 loop spans 15 amino acids. Trimming removed 0 bases from V and 4 bases from J, with 10 bases in between. Germline V gene sequence: CDR1 SGHRS, CDR2 YFSETQ. This sample was taken from a study of cytomegalovirus exposure and HLA in healthy donors. Points from the study as a whole: Despite most TCR sequences being rare, some public TCRs occurred in many donors.

This clonotype was sampled from a man in his fifties in good health and CMV-seropositive. J is TRBJ1-4 and V is TRBV5-1; possible D gene TRBD1, 6 bases. Sequencing input: PBMCs. Here the CDR3 reads CASSLEQGGNEKLFF. CDR3 bases: TGCGCCAGCAGCTTGGAACAGGGCGGTAATGAAAAACTGTTTTTT.